This TCR beta chain originates from a study of shared clonotypes between healthy human individuals. Study results and limitations: Having only a few donors restricted how much genetic and exposure-history diversity was captured.

Donors were healthy HIV-negative adults without recent acute infections or vaccinations. Germline V gene data show CDR1 as SGDLS and CDR2 as YYNGEE. V trimming: 2 bases; J trimming: 7 bases; junction bases outside the gene matches: 9. CDR3 size: 16 residues. The table lists this clone with a few counts. Its antigen is currently unknown. This specimen includes other DNA sequences encoding the same CDR3. Source study methods: ImmunoSEQ sequences covered only the junction and lacked quality scores; filtering therefore differed. Profiled with immunoSEQ multiplex PCR; TCRdb holds only in-frame clones, not every one. V and J calls and clone size come straight from that table; D and trimming were deduced from the DNA. Altogether 470,000 or so clones are present, approximately 81% being singletons, with the ten largest covering about 13%.

Sequenced: PBMCs. The J gene is TRBJ2-2, the V gene TRBV9; 9 bases agree with TRBD1. This clonotype was obtained from a woman between 40 and 55 years old in good health. Some clones in this sample may be carry-over from other donors' samples. The CDR3 region has the DNA TGTGCCAGCAGCGTGGCCTCGGGACAGGGAATCGGGGAGCTGTTTTTT. Its translation: CASSVASGQGIGELFF.